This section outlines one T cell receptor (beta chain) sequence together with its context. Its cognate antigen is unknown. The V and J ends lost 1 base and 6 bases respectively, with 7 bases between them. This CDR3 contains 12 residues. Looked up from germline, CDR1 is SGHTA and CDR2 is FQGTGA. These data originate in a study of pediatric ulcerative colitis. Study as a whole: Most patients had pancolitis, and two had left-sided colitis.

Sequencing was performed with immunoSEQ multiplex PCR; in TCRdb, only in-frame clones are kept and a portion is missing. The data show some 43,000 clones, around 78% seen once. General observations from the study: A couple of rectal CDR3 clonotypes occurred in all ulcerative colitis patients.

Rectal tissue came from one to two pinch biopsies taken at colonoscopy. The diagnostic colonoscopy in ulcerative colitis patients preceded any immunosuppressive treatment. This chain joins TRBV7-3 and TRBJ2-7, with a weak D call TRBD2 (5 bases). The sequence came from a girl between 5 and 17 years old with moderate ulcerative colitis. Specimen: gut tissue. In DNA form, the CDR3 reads TGTGCCAGCAGCTTAAATCGGGGCGAGCAGTACTTC. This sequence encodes CASSLNRGEQYF.